The sample holds many counts of the clone carrying this T cell receptor beta chain. The sample originates from a study of T cells in Graves' hyperthyroidism and ophthalmopathy. Amplification targeted TCR beta CDR3 regions from RNA transcripts. An initial round of RT-PCR targeting the TCR CDR3 relied on the HTBI primer set. One entry per CDR3 protein results from TCRdb running MiXCR on the multiplex PCR reads. The sample shows some 370,000 distinct CDR3 sequences, 17% of them seen only once. The CDR3 is made up of 17 amino acids. V lost 4 bases to trimming and J lost 5 bases; unmatched junction nucleotides: 9. CDR1 and CDR2 from the germline V gene are KGHDR and SFDVKD. The study based diagnoses on clinical symptoms, serum thyroxine and TRAb, thyroid ultrasound and orbital computed tomography.

Sequenced input: blood. The sequence derives from a woman aged 25 to 39 with Graves' hyperthyroidism that later progressed to Graves' ophthalmopathy. The V and J genes are TRBV24-1 and TRBJ2-1; 11 bases map to TRBD2. The CDR3 region has the DNA TGTGCCACCAGTGACCCGGTAGCGGGAGGGTACAACAATGAGCAGTTCTTC. Protein: CATSDPVAGGYNNEQFF.